A selection of T cell receptor beta chains follows, all from one sample in a study of blood T cell repertoires in COVID-19. Assay: immunoSEQ multiplex PCR; the TCRdb copy retains only in-frame clones and omits some. The sample includes 300,000 or so clones, around 89% of them seen just once. The sample taken for sequencing was peripheral blood. The receptors were sampled from a woman in her thirties or forties with acute or convalescent COVID-19. Each CDR3 is given with its conserved first and last residue. The D gene is left open where the match is weak. Size is omitted from some rows. Given values are once, few, many or a class for expanded clones.

V gene,J gene,D gene,clone size,CDR3 protein,CDR3 DNA
TRBV30,TRBJ1-5,NA,NA,CAWSVGAVNQPQHF,TGTGCCTGGAGTGTTGGGGCAGTAAATCAGCCCCAGCATTTT
TRBV6-1,TRBJ2-1,NA,NA,CASSEGTGVRNEQFF,TGTGCCAGCAGTGAAGGGACTGGCGTACGCAATGAGCAGTTCTTC
TRBV19,TRBJ1-5,NA,NA,CASSIPRGRADSNQPQHF,TGTGCCAGTAGTATCCCTAGGGGCAGGGCAGATAGCAATCAGCCCCAGCATTTT
TRBV9,TRBJ2-2,NA,NA,CASSVASSARNTGELFF,TGTGCCAGCAGCGTAGCTAGTAGTGCCCGGAACACCGGGGAGCTGTTTTTT
TRBV18,TRBJ2-3,NA,NA,CASSPALTSTDTQYF,TGTGCCAGCTCCCCCGCACTTACTAGCACAGATACGCAGTATTTT
TRBV2,TRBJ1-1,TRBD1,NA,CASSENLGDRVKFTEAFF,TGTGCCAGCAGTGAAAATTTAGGGGACAGGGTGAAGTTCACTGAAGCTTTCTTT
TRBV30,TRBJ1-2,TRBD1,NA,CAWMERARGNSYGYTF,TGTGCCTGGATGGAGAGGGCCAGGGGGAATTCTTATGGCTACACCTTC
TRBV5-1,TRBJ1-3,NA,NA,CASSHGDTGNTIYF,TGCGCCAGCAGCCACGGGGACACTGGAAACACCATATATTTT
TRBV10-3,TRBJ1-2,TRBD1,NA,CAISDGQGRGGYTF,TGTGCCATCAGCGACGGACAGGGACGTGGTGGCTACACCTTC
TRBV5-1,TRBJ1-2,TRBD1,NA,CASSLRTGDLNYGYTF,TGCGCCAGCAGCCTCCGGACAGGCGACCTAAACTATGGCTACACCTTC
TRBV19,TRBJ1-6,TRBD1,NA,CASSILRDRDNSPLHF,TGTGCCAGTAGTATTCTCCGGGACAGGGATAATTCACCCCTCCACTTT
TRBV5-1,TRBJ2-3,NA,NA,CASSPAITSSADTQYF,TGCGCCAGCAGCCCGGCAATTACTAGCTCGGCAGATACGCAGTATTTT
TRBV6-5,TRBJ1-1,TRBD1,NA,CASSSLPGQGGEAFF,TGTGCCAGCAGTTCTCTTCCGGGACAGGGGGGTGAAGCTTTCTTT
TRBV7-8,TRBJ2-1,TRBD2,NA,CASSLMGTSGGLRQFF,TGTGCCAGCAGCCTAATGGGGACTAGCGGGGGACTCAGGCAGTTCTTC
TRBV11-2,TRBJ1-2,NA,once,CASSLGVRGNYGYTF,TGTGCCAGCAGCTTAGGGGTCAGGGGAAACTATGGCTACACCTTC
TRBV12-5,TRBJ2-2,NA,NA,CASGLAQGPGELFF,TGTGCTAGTGGTTTGGCGCAGGGGCCCGGGGAGCTGTTTTTT
TRBV5-1,TRBJ1-3,NA,once,CASSYQTPDSGNTIYF,TGCGCCAGCAGCTACCAGACTCCTGACTCTGGAAACACCATATATTTT
TRBV19,TRBJ1-6,TRBD1,few,CATRDSLNSPLHF,TGTGCCACCCGGGACAGCCTTAATTCACCCCTCCACTTT
TRBV11-2,TRBJ1-2,TRBD1,NA,CASSLDRGQGTYYGYTF,TGTGCCAGCAGCTTAGATCGGGGACAGGGGACCTACTATGGCTACACCTTC
TRBV19,TRBJ2-4,TRBD2,NA,CASSIGGGLGNIQYF,TGTGCCAGTAGTATAGGGGGGGGTTTGGGAAACATTCAGTACTTC
TRBV11-3,TRBJ2-3,NA,NA,CASSPTGIDTQYF,TGTGCCAGCAGCCCCACCGGGATCGATACGCAGTATTTT
TRBV30,TRBJ2-3,NA,NA,CAWSRTDTQYF,TGTGCCTGGAGCCGGACAGATACGCAGTATTTT
TRBV14,TRBJ1-1,NA,NA,CASKAGFNTEAFF,TGTGCCAGCAAGGCAGGGTTCAACACTGAAGCTTTCTTT
TRBV10-3,TRBJ2-1,NA,NA,CATRLDTYNEQFF,TGTGCCACTCGACTAGATACGTACAATGAGCAGTTCTTC
TRBV25-1,TRBJ1-6,TRBD1,NA,CASSEAGTVDSPLHF,TGTGCCAGCAGTGAGGCCGGGACAGTCGATTCACCCCTCCACTTT
TRBV2,TRBJ1-6,TRBD1,once,CASTLDREGNSPLHF,TGTGCCAGCACCCTGGACAGGGAAGGGAATTCACCCCTCCACTTT
TRBV2,TRBJ1-5,NA,NA,CASSGTGLSNQPQHF,TGTGCCAGCAGTGGCACAGGATTGAGCAATCAGCCCCAGCATTTT
TRBV5-6,TRBJ1-4,TRBD1,few,CASSFSDRADEKLFF,TGTGCCAGCAGCTTTTCAGACAGGGCTGATGAAAAACTGTTTTTT
TRBV7-9,TRBJ1-6,TRBD1,NA,CASSYTGGPLHF,TGTGCCAGCAGCTACACAGGGGGCCCCCTCCACTTT
TRBV4-2,TRBJ2-5,TRBD2,NA,CASSQRAGGAPRETQYF,TGTGCCAGCAGCCAACGGGCCGGGGGGGCCCCTCGGGAGACCCAGTACTTC
TRBV9,TRBJ2-5,TRBD2,NA,CASSIRSGTSGDLYF,TGTGCCAGCAGCATCCGCTCCGGGACTAGCGGCGACTTGTACTTC